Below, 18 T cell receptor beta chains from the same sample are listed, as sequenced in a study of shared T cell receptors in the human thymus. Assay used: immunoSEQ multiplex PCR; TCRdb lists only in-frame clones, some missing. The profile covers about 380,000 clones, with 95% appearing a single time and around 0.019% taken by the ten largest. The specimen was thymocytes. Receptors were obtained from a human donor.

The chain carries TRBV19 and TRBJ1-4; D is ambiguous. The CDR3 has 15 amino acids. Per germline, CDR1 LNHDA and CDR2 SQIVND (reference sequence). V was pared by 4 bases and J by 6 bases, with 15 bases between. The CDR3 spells CASSTRSRRYEKLFF. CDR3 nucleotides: TGTGCCAGTAGTACCCGAAGCCGTAGGTATGAAAAACTGTTTTTT.

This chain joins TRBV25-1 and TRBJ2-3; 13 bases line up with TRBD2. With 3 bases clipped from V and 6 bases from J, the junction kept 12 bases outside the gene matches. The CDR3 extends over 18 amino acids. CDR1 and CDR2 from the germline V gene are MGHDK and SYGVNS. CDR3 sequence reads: CASSERSGLAGVRDTQYF. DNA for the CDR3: TGTGCCAGCAGTGAGAGGTCCGGACTAGCGGGAGTCAGGGATACGCAGTATTTT.

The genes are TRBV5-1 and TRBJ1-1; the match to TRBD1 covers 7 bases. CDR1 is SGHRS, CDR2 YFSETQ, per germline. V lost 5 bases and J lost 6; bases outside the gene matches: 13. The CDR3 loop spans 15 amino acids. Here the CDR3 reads CASSGKGAIHSEAFF. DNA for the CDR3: TGCGCCAGCAGTGGCAAGGGGGCTATCCACTCTGAAGCTTTCTTT.

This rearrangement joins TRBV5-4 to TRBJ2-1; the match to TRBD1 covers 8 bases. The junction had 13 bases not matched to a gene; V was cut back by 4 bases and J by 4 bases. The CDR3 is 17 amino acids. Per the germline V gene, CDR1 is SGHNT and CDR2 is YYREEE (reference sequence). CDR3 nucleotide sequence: TGTGCCAGCAGCCCTCTACAGGGGGTCCCCTCTTACAATGAGCAGTTCTTC. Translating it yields CASSPLQGVPSYNEQFF. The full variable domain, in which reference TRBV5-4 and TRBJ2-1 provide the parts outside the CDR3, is ETGVTQSPTHLIKTRGQQVTLRCSSQSGHNTVSWYQQALGQGPQFIFQYYREEENGRGNFPPRFSGLQFPNYSSELNVNALELDDSALYLCASSPLQGVPSYNEQFFGPGTRLTVL.

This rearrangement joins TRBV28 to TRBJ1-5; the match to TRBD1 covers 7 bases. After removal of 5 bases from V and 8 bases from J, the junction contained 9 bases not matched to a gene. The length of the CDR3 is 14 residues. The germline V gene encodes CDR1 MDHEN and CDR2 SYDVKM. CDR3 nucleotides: TGTGCCAGCAGTCCTCAGGGGGAAGTGAAGCCCCAGCATTTT. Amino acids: CASSPQGEVKPQHF.

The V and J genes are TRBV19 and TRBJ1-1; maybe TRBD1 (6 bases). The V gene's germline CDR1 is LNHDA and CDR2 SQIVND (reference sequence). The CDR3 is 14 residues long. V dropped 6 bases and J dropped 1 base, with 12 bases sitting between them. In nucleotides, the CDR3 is TGTGCCAGTAGAACCCCGACAGGGAACACTGAAGCTTTCTTT. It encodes CASRTPTGNTEAFF.

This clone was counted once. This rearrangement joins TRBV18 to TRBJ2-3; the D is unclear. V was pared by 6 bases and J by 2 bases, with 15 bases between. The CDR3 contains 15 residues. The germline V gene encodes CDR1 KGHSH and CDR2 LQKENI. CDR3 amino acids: CASSTSRPSTDTQYF. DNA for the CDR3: TGTGCCAGCTCCACGAGCAGGCCCTCCACAGATACGCAGTATTTT. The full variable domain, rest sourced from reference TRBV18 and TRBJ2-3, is NAGVMQNPRHLVRRRGQEARLRCSPMKGHSHVYWYRQLPEEGLKFMVYLQKENIIDESGMPKERFSAEFPKEGPSILRIQQVVRGDSAAYFCASSTSRPSTDTQYFGPGTRLTVL.

The CDR3 region has the DNA TGTGCCAGCACCCTTACTAGCGGGAGCACAGATACGCAGTATTTT. Translating gives CASTLTSGSTDTQYF. This sequence joins TRBV6-1 and TRBJ2-3; 9 bases line up with TRBD2. The CDR3 loop spans 15 amino acids. The germline V gene encodes CDR1 MNHNS and CDR2 SASEGT. With V trimmed by 7 bases and J by 0 bases, 5 bases remained unmatched.

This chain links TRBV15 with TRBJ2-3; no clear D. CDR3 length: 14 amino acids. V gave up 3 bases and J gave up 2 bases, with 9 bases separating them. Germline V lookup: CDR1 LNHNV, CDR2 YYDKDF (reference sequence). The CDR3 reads CATSSGQSTDTQYF. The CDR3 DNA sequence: TGTGCCACCAGCAGTGGGCAGTCCACAGATACGCAGTATTTT.

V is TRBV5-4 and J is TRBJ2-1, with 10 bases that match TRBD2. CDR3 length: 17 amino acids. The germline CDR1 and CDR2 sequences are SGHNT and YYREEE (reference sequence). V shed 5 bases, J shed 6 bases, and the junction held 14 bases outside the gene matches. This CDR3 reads CASRRRLESGRANEQFF. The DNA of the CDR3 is TGTGCCAGCAGGCGGCGACTGGAAAGCGGGAGGGCCAATGAGCAGTTCTTC.

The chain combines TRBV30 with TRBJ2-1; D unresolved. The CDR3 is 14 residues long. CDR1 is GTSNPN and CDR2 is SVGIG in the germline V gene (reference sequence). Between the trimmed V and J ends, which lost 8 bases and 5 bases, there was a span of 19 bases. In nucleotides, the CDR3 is TGTGCCAGAGAAGGGCCTCGGAGCCACAATGAGCAGTTCTTC. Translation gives CAREGPRSHNEQFF. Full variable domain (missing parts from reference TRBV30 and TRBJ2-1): SQTIHQWPATLVQPVGSPLSLECTVEGTSNPNLYWYRQAAGRGLQLLFYSVGIGQISSEVPQNLSASRPQDRQFILSSKKLLLSDSGFYLCAREGPRSHNEQFFGPGTRLTVL.

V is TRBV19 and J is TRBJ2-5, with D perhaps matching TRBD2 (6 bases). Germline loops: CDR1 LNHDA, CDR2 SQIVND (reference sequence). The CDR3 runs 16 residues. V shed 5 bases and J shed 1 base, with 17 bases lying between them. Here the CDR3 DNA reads TGTGCCAGTAGTCTCCGGGACTTTTGGAGCCAAGAGACCCAGTACTTC. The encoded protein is CASSLRDFWSQETQYF.

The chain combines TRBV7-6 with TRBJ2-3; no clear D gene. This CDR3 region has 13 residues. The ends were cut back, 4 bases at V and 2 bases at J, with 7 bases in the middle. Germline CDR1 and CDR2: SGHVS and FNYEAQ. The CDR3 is CASSSKFTDTQYF. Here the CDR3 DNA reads TGTGCCAGCAGCTCAAAATTCACAGATACGCAGTATTTT.

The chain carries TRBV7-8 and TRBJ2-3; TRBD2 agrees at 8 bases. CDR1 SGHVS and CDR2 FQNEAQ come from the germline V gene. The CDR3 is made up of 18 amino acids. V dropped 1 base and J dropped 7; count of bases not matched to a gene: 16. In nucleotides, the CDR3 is TGTGCCAGCAGCTTAGATAGGTGTAGCGGGACCGTCCGGCATACGCAGTATTTT. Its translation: CASSLDRCSGTVRHTQYF.

As DNA, the CDR3 is TGTGCCAGCGGGTCTGTCCCTAACTATGGCTACACCTTC. Encoded protein: CASGSVPNYGYTF. The V call is TRBV28, the J call TRBJ1-2, with D hard to call. The CDR3 contains 13 residues. Germline V gives CDR1 MDHEN, CDR2 SYDVKM. Trimming removed 8 bases from V and 0 bases from J, with 10 bases in between.

CDR3 in amino acids: CASSPPERKNEAFF. Here the CDR3 DNA reads TGTGCCAGCTCACCTCCCGAACGGAAAAATGAAGCTTTCTTT. The rearrangement links TRBV18 to TRBJ1-1, with no clear D. Trimming removed 3 bases from V and 7 bases from J, with 15 bases in between. The CDR3 consists of 14 residues. Germline-derived CDR1 and CDR2 are KGHSH and LQKENI.

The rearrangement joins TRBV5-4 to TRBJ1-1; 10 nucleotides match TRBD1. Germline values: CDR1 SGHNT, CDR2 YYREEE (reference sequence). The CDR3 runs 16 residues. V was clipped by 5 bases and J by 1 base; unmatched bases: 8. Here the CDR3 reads CASRRDRGLGNTEAFF. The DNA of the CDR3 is TGTGCCAGCAGGCGGGACAGGGGTTTAGGGAACACTGAAGCTTTCTTT.

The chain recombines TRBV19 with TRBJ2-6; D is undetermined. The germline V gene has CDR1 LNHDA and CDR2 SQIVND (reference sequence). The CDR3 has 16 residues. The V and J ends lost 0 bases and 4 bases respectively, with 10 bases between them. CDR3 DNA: TGTGCCAGTAGTATAGATCCCAGTCGGGGGGCCAACGTCCTGACTTTC. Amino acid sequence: CASSIDPSRGANVLTF.